These T cell receptor beta chains were read from a single sample in a study of blood T cell repertoires in COVID-19. Only in-frame clones appear in the TCRdb table, and some are missing; sequencing was by immunoSEQ multiplex PCR. The sample includes fewer than 250,000 clones, about 82% of them seen just once. Sequencing was performed on peripheral blood. These receptors all stem from a woman at least 80 years old with acute or convalescent COVID-19. The CDR3 runs from the conserved cysteine through the conserved F or W. Fields, in order: CDR3 protein, D gene, J gene, V gene. D genes are given only for firm matches.

CDR3 protein: CASSIRTSTDTQYF
D gene: .
J gene: TRBJ2-3
V gene: TRBV19

CDR3 protein: CASSWEESSYNEQFF
D gene: .
J gene: TRBJ2-1
V gene: TRBV6-5

CDR3 protein: CASSFVGAKSEAFF
D gene: .
J gene: TRBJ1-1
V gene: TRBV13

CDR3 protein: CASSLDTNYGYTF
D gene: .
J gene: TRBJ1-2
V gene: TRBV5-1

CDR3 protein: CASRPAGTANYGYTF
D gene: TRBD1
J gene: TRBJ1-2
V gene: TRBV10-2

CDR3 protein: CASTGQGDTQYF
D gene: .
J gene: TRBJ2-3
V gene: TRBV11-3

CDR3 protein: CASGRQETQYF
D gene: .
J gene: TRBJ2-5
V gene: TRBV12-5

CDR3 protein: CASGLESLSTDTQYF
D gene: .
J gene: TRBJ2-3
V gene: TRBV5-5

CDR3 protein: CASSPESRALHTDTQYF
D gene: .
J gene: TRBJ2-3
V gene: TRBV18

CDR3 protein: CSAGGQGDYTF
D gene: TRBD1
J gene: TRBJ1-2
V gene: TRBV20-1

CDR3 protein: CASSPESLAKNIQYF
D gene: .
J gene: TRBJ2-4
V gene: TRBV18

CDR3 protein: CASRPGTDYNQPQHF
D gene: TRBD1
J gene: TRBJ1-5
V gene: TRBV6-6

CDR3 protein: CASSLESGLAADNEQFF
D gene: TRBD2
J gene: TRBJ2-1
V gene: TRBV28

CDR3 protein: CASSQVRMTSRGAFF
D gene: .
J gene: TRBJ1-1
V gene: TRBV4-3

CDR3 protein: CASSLTGPDTQYF
D gene: TRBD1
J gene: TRBJ2-3
V gene: TRBV14

CDR3 protein: CASSDTGRTEAFF
D gene: .
J gene: TRBJ1-1
V gene: TRBV19

CDR3 protein: CASSSVNPLAGEEFDEQFF
D gene: TRBD2
J gene: TRBJ2-1
V gene: TRBV5-6

CDR3 protein: CASSRAGGDNEQFF
D gene: TRBD2
J gene: TRBJ2-1
V gene: TRBV3-1/TRBV3-2

CDR3 protein: CASSPRSGGASETQYF
D gene: TRBD2
J gene: TRBJ2-5
V gene: TRBV6-6

CDR3 protein: CASRQQGASNQPQHF
D gene: .
J gene: TRBJ1-5
V gene: TRBV28

CDR3 protein: CASNRGQVNTEAFF
D gene: TRBD1
J gene: TRBJ1-1
V gene: TRBV16

CDR3 protein: CASSLAGTGVFDEQFF
D gene: TRBD1
J gene: TRBJ2-1
V gene: TRBV7-3

CDR3 protein: CASSYSSEKLFF
D gene: .
J gene: TRBJ1-4
V gene: TRBV6-6

CDR3 protein: CASSLGTGGPNEKLFF
D gene: TRBD1
J gene: TRBJ1-4
V gene: TRBV11-2

CDR3 protein: CASSLGRASYEQYF
D gene: .
J gene: TRBJ2-7
V gene: TRBV7-2

CDR3 protein: CASSRTPTSGGDNEQFF
D gene: TRBD2
J gene: TRBJ2-1
V gene: TRBV18

CDR3 protein: CASRNRGSDTQYF
D gene: TRBD1
J gene: TRBJ2-3
V gene: TRBV2

CDR3 protein: CASSLDERETQYF
D gene: .
J gene: TRBJ2-5
V gene: TRBV7-9

CDR3 protein: CASRAGLNYNEQFF
D gene: TRBD2
J gene: TRBJ2-1
V gene: TRBV27

CDR3 protein: CASSSRYEQYF
D gene: .
J gene: TRBJ2-7
V gene: TRBV27

CDR3 protein: CASSIERNYGYTF
D gene: .
J gene: TRBJ1-2
V gene: TRBV19

CDR3 protein: CASRPGQDITYNEQFF
D gene: TRBD1
J gene: TRBJ2-1
V gene: TRBV5-1

CDR3 protein: CATSRGTSGAIISNEQFF
D gene: TRBD2
J gene: TRBJ2-1
V gene: TRBV15

CDR3 protein: CASSLGQQAYEQYF
D gene: .
J gene: TRBJ2-7
V gene: TRBV18

CDR3 protein: CASSSRDRNEKLFF
D gene: TRBD1
J gene: TRBJ1-4
V gene: TRBV7-3

CDR3 protein: CSASGQGAGPQHF
D gene: TRBD1
J gene: TRBJ1-5
V gene: TRBV20-1

CDR3 protein: CASSQPGQGPLNQPQHF
D gene: TRBD1
J gene: TRBJ1-5
V gene: TRBV5-1